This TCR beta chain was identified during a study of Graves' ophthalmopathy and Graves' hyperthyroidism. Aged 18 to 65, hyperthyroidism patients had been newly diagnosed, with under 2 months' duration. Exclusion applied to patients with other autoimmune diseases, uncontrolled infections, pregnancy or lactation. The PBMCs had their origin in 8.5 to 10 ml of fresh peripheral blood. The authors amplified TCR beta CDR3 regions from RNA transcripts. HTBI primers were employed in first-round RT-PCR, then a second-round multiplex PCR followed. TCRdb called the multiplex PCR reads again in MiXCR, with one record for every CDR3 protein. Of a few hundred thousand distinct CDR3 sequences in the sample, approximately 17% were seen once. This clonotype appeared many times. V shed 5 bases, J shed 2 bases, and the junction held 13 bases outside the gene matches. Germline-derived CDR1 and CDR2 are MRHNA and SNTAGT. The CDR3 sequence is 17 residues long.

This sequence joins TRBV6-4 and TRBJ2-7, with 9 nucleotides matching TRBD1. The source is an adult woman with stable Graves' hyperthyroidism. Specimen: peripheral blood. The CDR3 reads CASSTPPGQGLPYEQYF. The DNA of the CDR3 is TGTGCCAGCAGTACGCCCCCGGGACAGGGTCTTCCCTACGAGCAGTACTTC.